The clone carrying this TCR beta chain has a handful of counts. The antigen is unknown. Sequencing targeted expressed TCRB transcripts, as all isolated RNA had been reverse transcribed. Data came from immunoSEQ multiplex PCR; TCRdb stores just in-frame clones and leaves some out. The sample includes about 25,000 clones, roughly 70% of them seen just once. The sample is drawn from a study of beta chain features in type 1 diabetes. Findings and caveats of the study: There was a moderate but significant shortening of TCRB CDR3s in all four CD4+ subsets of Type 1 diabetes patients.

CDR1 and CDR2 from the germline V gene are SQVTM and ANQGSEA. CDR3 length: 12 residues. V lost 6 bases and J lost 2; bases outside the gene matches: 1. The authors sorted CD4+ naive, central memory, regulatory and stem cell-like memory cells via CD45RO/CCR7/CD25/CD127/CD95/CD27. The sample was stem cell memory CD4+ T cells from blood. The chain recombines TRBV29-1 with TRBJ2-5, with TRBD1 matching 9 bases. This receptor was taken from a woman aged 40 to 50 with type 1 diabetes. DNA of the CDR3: TGCAGCGTCGACAGGGGGCAAGAGACCCAGTACTTC. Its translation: CSVDRGQETQYF.